Each of the 12 T cell receptor beta chains below was sequenced from the same sample in a study of blood T cell repertoires in COVID-19. The data were produced by immunoSEQ multiplex PCR, yet TCRdb's version contains in-frame clones alone and is incomplete. The data hold some 110,000 clones, with about 90% observed a single time. The sample was peripheral blood. Receptor source: a human donor in a cohort sampled during active COVID-19.

This chain joins TRBV5-4 and TRBJ2-3, with 7 nucleotides matching TRBD1. This CDR3 spans 16 amino acids. V trimming: 0 bases; J trimming: 0 bases; junction bases outside the gene matches: 4. Looked up from germline, CDR1 is SGHNT and CDR2 is YYREEE (reference sequence). The CDR3 DNA reads as TGTGCCAGCAGCTTGGCCGGGACAGCTAGCACAGATACGCAGTATTTT. Encoded protein: CASSLAGTASTDTQYF.

This clone appeared once. V and J are TRBV25-1 and TRBJ2-6; 7 bases fit TRBD1. The CDR3 sequence is 17 residues long. The V and J ends lost 6 bases and 0 bases, in that order; junction bases with no gene match: 8. In germline, CDR1 is MGHDK, CDR2 SYGVNS. The CDR3 is CASRQTGTLSGANVLTF. CDR3 sequence (DNA): TGTGCCAGCAGGCAGACAGGGACCCTCTCTGGGGCCAACGTCCTGACTTTC.

This chain joins TRBV1 and TRBJ2-7; the table's D gene call, TRBD2, was not cross checked with the DNA. TRBV1 is flagged as a pseudogene. CDR3 length: 16 amino acids. The CDR3 sequence: CTSSRLAGRETYEQYF. The DNA of the CDR3 is TGCACCAGCAGCCGGCTTGCGGGGAGGGAGACCTACGAGCAGTACTTC.

CDR3 DNA sequence: TGTGCCAGTAGTATGACTGGGGGCAACTATGGCTACACCTTC. Its translation: CASSMTGGNYGYTF. The V and J genes are TRBV19 and TRBJ1-2; D might be TRBD1 (6 bases). Per germline, CDR1 LNHDA and CDR2 SQIVND (reference sequence). The CDR3 is 14 amino acids. V lost 3 bases, J lost 2 bases, and 10 bases lay in between.

The V gene is TRBV2, the J gene TRBJ2-5; 8 bases line up with TRBD1. The germline CDR1 and CDR2 sequences are SNHLY and FYNNEI. The ends lost 4 bases at V and 5 bases at J; junction bases unmatched: 9. This CDR3 has 15 amino acids. CDR3 residues: CASSGSRGRGETQYF. Written as DNA, the CDR3 is TGTGCCAGCAGTGGATCCAGGGGGCGCGGGGAGACCCAGTACTTC.

The chain employs TRBV28 and TRBJ1-2; D may be TRBD1 (5 bases). Between the trimmed V and J ends, which lost 6 bases and 4 bases, there was a span of 15 bases. Germline V gene sequence: CDR1 MDHEN, CDR2 SYDVKM. This CDR3 region has 14 residues. The CDR3 nucleotides read TGTGCCAGCAGGGATAGAACAGGCGTCTATGGCTACACCTTC. This encodes CASRDRTGVYGYTF.

CDR3 DNA: TGTGCCAGCTCACCTGACAGGGGGGGAGAGACCCAGTACTTC. Protein sequence: CASSPDRGGETQYF. This rearrangement joins TRBV18 to TRBJ2-5; TRBD1 agrees at 9 bases. The ends lost 3 bases at V and 4 bases at J; junction bases unmatched: 3. Germline values: CDR1 KGHSH, CDR2 LQKENI. CDR3 length equals 14 residues. The whole variable domain, remainder taken from reference TRBV18 and TRBJ2-5, is NAGVMQNPRHLVRRRGQEARLRCSPMKGHSHVYWYRQLPEEGLKFMVYLQKENIIDESGMPKERFSAEFPKEGPSILRIQQVVRGDSAAYFCASSPDRGGETQYFGPGTRLLVL.

The chain joins TRBV5-1 to TRBJ2-5, with no clear D. In germline, CDR1 is SGHRS, CDR2 YFSETQ. This CDR3 is 15 amino acids long. Between the trimmed V and J ends, which lost 0 bases and 4 bases, there was a span of 13 bases. Written as DNA, the CDR3 is TGCGCCAGCAGCTTGGTTGCGGTCGCCGGAGAGACCCAGTACTTC. Translating gives CASSLVAVAGETQYF.

The V call is TRBV7-9, the J call TRBJ2-2; 12 nucleotides agree with TRBD1. Trimming took 4 bases from V and 7 from J; bases not matched to a gene: 7. The CDR3 loop spans 16 amino acids. Germline V lookup: CDR1 SEHNR, CDR2 FQNEAQ (reference sequence). CDR3 in DNA: TGTGCCAGCAGCTCCACGGGACAGGGGGCCATCGGGGAGCTGTTTTTT. It yields the protein CASSSTGQGAIGELFF.

The V and J genes are TRBV9 and TRBJ1-1, with TRBD1 matching 7 bases. The CDR3 extends over 14 amino acids. From germline, CDR1 is SGDLS and CDR2 YYNGEE. With V trimmed by 6 bases and J by 0 bases, 5 bases remained unmatched. CDR3 bases: TGTGCCAGCAACCGGGACAGACTGAACACTGAAGCTTTCTTT. Its protein product is CASNRDRLNTEAFF.

CDR3 DNA sequence: TGTGCCAGCAGCCAGGGATTAGCGGGAGGGCCTAGCGAGCAGTACTTC. This gives the protein CASSQGLAGGPSEQYF. The rearrangement links TRBV3-1 (or the pseudogene TRBV3-2) to TRBJ2-7, with 11 bases that match TRBD2. Germline CDR1 LGHDT, CDR2 YNNKEL (reference sequence). The CDR3 contains 16 residues. V lost 3 bases, J lost 6 bases, and 10 bases stayed unmatched.

V usage is TRBV5-1 and J usage is TRBJ2-3, with D possibly being TRBD2 (7 bases). The V gene's germline CDR1 is SGHRS and CDR2 YFSETQ. The CDR3 contains 16 residues. V gave up 4 bases and J gave up 5 bases, with 20 bases separating them. CDR3 protein: CASSREVPGGQDTQYF. Written as DNA, the CDR3 is TGCGCCAGCAGCAGGGAGGTTCCGGGGGGCCAAGATACGCAGTATTTT.